This T cell receptor beta chain stems from a study of vaccination effects on CD4 cells after COVID-19. Regarding the study as a whole: Few convalescent patients were studied, and early post-infection samples were lacking.

Using immunoSEQ multiplex PCR, the repertoire was profiled, and TCRdb retains in-frame clones only, with some absent. This table has more than 9,500 clones, approximately 75% appearing once. J gave up 0 bases and V 1 base, and 2 bases lay outside the gene matches. Germline-derived CDR1 and CDR2 are KGHSH and LQKENI. CDR3 length: 16 amino acids. This clone occurred once. As yet, its antigen is unknown. Antigen-specific CD4+ T cell clonotypes were called by their expansion after viral peptide-pool culture in ViraFEST. Isolation of CD4+ T cells took place after about 10 days of culture. Each participant was administered two doses of either the BNT162b2 or the mRNA-1273 vaccine.

The source was CD4+ T cells from PBMCs cultured with SARS-CoV-2 spike peptides, collected after COVID-19 vaccination. The chain carries TRBV18 and TRBJ1-3; 8 bases align to TRBD1. The clonotype was recovered from a human donor who received a COVID-19 vaccine. The chain's CDR3 is CASSPRGQGSGNTIYF. CDR3 DNA: TGTGCCAGCTCACCACGAGGACAGGGCTCTGGAAACACCATATATTTT.